This T cell receptor (beta chain) comes out of a study of T cells after yellow fever vaccination. Study-level findings and limits: Overall, a small share of clonotypes was seen in both CD4 and CD8 compartments. Weaker, the secondary response peaked sooner, at day 5 versus 15. Researchers cautioned that FACS-sorted repertoires could harbor abundant clonotypes contaminating from the bulk population.

With regard to this clonotype: What it binds is unknown.

TCR cDNA was made by 5'RACE template switching, adding a universal primer site and UMIs. Via MiXCR, TCRdb re-called the 5' RACE reads, giving one row per CDR3 protein. The top ten clones hold around 18% of a sample with more than 350,000 distinct CDR3 sequences, roughly 10% of them seen once. V was pared by 4 bases and J by 4 bases, with 13 bases between. Germline loops: CDR1 SGDLS, CDR2 YYNGEE. The CDR3 loop spans 14 amino acids. The chain combines TRBV9 with TRBJ2-3; D is unclear. The receptor was derived from a man younger than 35 who received the YFV17D yellow fever vaccine. Sequencing used PBMCs, obtained on the day of the first yellow fever vaccination. In nucleotides, the CDR3 is TGTGCCAGCAGCCCTAGACTCCAACCAGATACGCAGTATTTT. This gives the protein CASSPRLQPDTQYF. Using reference TRBV9 and TRBJ2-3 for the parts outside the CDR3, the full variable domain is DSGVTQTPKHLITATGQRVTLRCSPRSGDLSVYWYQQSLDQGLQFLIQYYNGEERAKGNILERFSAQQFPDLHSELNLSSLELGDSALYFCASSPRLQPDTQYFGPGTRLTVL.